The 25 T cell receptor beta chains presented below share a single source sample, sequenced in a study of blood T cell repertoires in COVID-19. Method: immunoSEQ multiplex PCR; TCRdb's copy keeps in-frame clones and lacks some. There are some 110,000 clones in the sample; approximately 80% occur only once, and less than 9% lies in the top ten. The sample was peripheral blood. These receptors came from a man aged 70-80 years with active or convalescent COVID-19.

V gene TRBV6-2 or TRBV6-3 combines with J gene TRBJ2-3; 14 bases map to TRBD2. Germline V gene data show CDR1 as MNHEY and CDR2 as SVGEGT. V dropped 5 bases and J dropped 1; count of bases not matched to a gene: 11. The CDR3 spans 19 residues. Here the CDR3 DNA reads TGTGCCAGCAGTAAACTCGTGACTAGCGGGAGGGCCGGCACAGATACGCAGTATTTT. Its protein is CASSKLVTSGRAGTDTQYF.

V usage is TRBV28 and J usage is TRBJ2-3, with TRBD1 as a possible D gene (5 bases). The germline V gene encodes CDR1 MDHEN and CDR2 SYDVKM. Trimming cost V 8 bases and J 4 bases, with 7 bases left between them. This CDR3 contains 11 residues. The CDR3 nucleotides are TGTGCCAGCTCCAGGGCAGATACGCAGTATTTT. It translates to CASSRADTQYF.

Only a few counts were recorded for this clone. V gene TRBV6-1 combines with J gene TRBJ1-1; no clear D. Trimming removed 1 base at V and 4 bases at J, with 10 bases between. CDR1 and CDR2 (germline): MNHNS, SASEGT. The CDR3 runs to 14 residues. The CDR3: CASSEDVGVTEAFF. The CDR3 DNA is TGTGCCAGCAGTGAAGATGTGGGAGTCACTGAAGCTTTCTTT.

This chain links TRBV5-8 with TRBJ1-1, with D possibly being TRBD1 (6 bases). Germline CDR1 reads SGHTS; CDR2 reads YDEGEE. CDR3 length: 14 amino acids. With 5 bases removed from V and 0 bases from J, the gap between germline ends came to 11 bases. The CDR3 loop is CASRLGGLNTEAFF. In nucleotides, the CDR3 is TGTGCCAGCAGGCTAGGGGGACTGAACACTGAAGCTTTCTTT.

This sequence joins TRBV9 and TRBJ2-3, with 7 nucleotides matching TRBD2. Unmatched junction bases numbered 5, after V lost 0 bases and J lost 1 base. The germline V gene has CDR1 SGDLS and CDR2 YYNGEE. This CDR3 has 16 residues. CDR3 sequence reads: CASSVVGAGRTDTQYF. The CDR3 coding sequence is TGTGCCAGCAGCGTAGTCGGAGCGGGGCGCACAGATACGCAGTATTTT.

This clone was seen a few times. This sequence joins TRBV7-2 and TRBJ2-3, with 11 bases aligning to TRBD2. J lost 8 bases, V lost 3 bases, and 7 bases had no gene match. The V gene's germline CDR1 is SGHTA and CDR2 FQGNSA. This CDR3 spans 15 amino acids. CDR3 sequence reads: CASSFSGGAVGTQYF. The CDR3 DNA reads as TGTGCCAGCAGCTTTAGCGGGGGGGCCGTCGGTACGCAGTATTTT.

The CDR3 region is CASSSGSILSSYNEQFF. The CDR3 DNA sequence: TGCGCCAGCAGCTCGGGAAGTATCCTTAGCTCCTACAATGAGCAGTTCTTC. The rearrangement uses TRBV5-1 and TRBJ2-1; D may be TRBD2 (5 bases). The V and J ends lost 3 bases and 0 bases respectively, with 16 bases between them. There are 17 residues in the CDR3. Per germline, CDR1 SGHRS and CDR2 YFSETQ.

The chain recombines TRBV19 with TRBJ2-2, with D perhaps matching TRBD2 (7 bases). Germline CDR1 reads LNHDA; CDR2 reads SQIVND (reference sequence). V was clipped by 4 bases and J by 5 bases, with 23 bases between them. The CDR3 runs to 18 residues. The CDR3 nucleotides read TGTGCCAGTAGTACGGGGGGCGGCGTTTCCCTAGAAACCGGGGAGCTGTTTTTT. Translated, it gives CASSTGGGVSLETGELFF.

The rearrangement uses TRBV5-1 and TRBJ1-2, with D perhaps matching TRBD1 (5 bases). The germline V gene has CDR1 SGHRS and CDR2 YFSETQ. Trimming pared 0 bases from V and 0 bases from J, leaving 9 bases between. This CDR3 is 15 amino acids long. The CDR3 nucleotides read TGCGCCAGCAGCTTGGGGGGCAGCTCTAACTATGGCTACACCTTC. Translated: CASSLGGSSNYGYTF.

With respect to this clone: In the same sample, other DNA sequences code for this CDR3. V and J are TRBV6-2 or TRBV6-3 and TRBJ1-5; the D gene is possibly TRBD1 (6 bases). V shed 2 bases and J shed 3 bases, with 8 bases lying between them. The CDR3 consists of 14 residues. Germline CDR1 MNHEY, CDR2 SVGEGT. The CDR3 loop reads CASSYTGNNQPQHF. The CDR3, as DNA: TGTGCCAGCAGTTACACAGGGAACAATCAGCCCCAGCATTTT.

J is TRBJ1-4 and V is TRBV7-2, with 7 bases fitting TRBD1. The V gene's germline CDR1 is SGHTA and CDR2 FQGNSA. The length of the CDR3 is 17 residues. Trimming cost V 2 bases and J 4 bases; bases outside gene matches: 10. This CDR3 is CASSLSWVGQINEKLFF. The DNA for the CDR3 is TGTGCCAGCAGCTTAAGTTGGGTGGGACAGATTAATGAAAAACTGTTTTTT.

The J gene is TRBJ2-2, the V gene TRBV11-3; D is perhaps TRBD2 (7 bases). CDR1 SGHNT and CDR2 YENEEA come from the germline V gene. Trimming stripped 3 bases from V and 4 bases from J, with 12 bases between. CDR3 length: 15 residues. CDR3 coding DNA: TGTGCCAGCAGCTTCGGGGGGCTGGTCACCGGGGAGCTGTTTTTT. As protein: CASSFGGLVTGELFF.

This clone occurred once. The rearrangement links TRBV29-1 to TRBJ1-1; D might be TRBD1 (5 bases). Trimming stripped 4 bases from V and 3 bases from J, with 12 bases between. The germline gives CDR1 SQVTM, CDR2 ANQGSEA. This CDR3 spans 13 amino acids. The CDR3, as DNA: TGCAGCGTTGTAGGAACAGGAGACACTGAAGCTTTCTTT. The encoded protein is CSVVGTGDTEAFF.

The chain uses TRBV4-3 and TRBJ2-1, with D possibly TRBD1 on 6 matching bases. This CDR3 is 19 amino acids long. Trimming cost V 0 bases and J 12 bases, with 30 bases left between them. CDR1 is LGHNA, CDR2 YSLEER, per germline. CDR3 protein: CASSQEFAVRQETQKGQFF. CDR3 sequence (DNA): TGCGCCAGCAGCCAAGAGTTCGCCGTGAGACAGGAGACCCAAAAGGGGCAGTTCTTC.

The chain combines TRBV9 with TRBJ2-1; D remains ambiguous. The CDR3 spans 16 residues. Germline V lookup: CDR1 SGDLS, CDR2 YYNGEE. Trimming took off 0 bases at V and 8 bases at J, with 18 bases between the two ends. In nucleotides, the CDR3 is TGTGCCAGCAGCGTAGGAGTAAACGATCGATTCGATGAGCAGTTCTTC. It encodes CASSVGVNDRFDEQFF.

CDR3 loop: CASSPTGGHSNQPQHF. CDR3 nucleotide sequence: TGTGCCAGCAGCCCCACGGGGGGCCATAGCAATCAGCCCCAGCATTTT. The J gene is TRBJ1-5, the V gene TRBV7-6; a weak D match, TRBD1 (6 bases). Between the trimmed V and J ends, which lost 5 bases and 0 bases, there was a span of 14 bases. This CDR3 is 16 amino acids long. Germline V lookup: CDR1 SGHVS, CDR2 FNYEAQ.

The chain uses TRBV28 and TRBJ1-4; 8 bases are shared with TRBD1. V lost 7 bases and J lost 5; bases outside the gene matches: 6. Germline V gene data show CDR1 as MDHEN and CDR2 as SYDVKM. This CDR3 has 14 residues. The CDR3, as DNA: TGTGCCAGCAACCTACAGGGGGAAAATGAAAAACTGTTTTTT. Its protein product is CASNLQGENEKLFF.

For the CDR3, the DNA is TGTGCCAGCAGCTTTGGGGGGTTGTCTGGAAACACCATATATTTT. Protein product: CASSFGGLSGNTIYF. The V gene is TRBV5-5, the J gene TRBJ1-3, with D possibly matching TRBD1 (5 bases). From germline, CDR1 is SGHKS and CDR2 YYEKEE (reference sequence). The CDR3 sequence is 15 residues long. Trimming stripped 2 bases from V and 1 base from J, with 10 bases between. Together with reference TRBV5-5 and TRBJ1-3, the CDR3 gives the full variable domain: DAGVTQSPTHLIKTRGQQVTLRCSPISGHKSVSWYQQVLGQGPQFIFQYYEKEERGRGNFPDRFSARQFPNYSSELNVNALLLGDSALYLCASSFGGLSGNTIYFGEGSWLTVV.

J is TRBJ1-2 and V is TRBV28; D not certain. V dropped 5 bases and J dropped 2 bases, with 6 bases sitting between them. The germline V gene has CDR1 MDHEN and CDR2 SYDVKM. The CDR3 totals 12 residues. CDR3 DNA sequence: TGTGCCAGCAGTACAGAAAACTATGGCTACACCTTC. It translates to CASSTENYGYTF.

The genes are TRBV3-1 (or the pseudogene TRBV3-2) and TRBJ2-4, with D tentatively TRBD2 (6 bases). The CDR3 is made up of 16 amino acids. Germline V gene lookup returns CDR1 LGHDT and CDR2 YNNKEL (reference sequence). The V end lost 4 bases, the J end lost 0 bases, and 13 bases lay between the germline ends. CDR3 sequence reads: CASSPGLRLAKNIQYF. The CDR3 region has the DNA TGTGCCAGCAGCCCGGGACTCAGGTTAGCCAAAAACATTCAGTACTTC.

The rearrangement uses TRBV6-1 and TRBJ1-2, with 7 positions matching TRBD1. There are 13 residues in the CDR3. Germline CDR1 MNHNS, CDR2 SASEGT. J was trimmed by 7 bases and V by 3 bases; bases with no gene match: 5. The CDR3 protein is CASSERTGGGYTF. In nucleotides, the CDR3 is TGTGCCAGCAGTGAGCGGACAGGCGGTGGCTACACCTTC.

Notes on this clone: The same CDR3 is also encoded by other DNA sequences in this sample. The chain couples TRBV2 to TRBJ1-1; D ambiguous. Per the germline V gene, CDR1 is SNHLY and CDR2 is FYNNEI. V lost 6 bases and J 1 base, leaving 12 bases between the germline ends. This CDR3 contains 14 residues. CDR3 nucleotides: TGTGCCAGCAGGACCCGCGGAGGGAACACTGAAGCTTTCTTT. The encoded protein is CASRTRGGNTEAFF.

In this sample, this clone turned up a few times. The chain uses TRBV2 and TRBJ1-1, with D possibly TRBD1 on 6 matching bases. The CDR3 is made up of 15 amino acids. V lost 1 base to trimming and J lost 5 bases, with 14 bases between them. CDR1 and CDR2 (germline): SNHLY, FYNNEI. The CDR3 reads CASSEDEGVATEAFF. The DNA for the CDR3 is TGTGCCAGCAGTGAAGACGAGGGGGTCGCAACTGAAGCTTTCTTT.

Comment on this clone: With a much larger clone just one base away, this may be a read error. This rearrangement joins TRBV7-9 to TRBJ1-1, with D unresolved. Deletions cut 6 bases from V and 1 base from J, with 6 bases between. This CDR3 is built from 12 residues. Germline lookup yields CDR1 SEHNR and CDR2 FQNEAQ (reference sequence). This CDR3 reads CASSNRNTEAFF. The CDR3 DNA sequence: TGTGCCAGCAGTAACAGGAACACTGAAGCTTTCTTT.

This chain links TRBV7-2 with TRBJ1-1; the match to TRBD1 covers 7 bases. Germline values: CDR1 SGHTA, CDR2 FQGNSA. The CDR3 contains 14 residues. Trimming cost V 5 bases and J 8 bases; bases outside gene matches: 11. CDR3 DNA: TGTGCCAGCAGCAAAAGGGGGACAGACAGCGAAGCTTTCTTT. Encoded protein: CASSKRGTDSEAFF.